These 15 T cell receptor beta chains share one sample of origin, sequenced in a study of regulatory T cells in long-lasting Graves disease. HTBI primers from iRepertoire and Arm-PCR of CDR3 regions yielded the TCR beta libraries. From the multiplex PCR reads, TCRdb called clonotypes with MiXCR, one entry per CDR3 protein. The sample holds roughly 500,000 distinct CDR3 sequences; about 13% are singletons and the top ten take about 10%. Time point meaning: newly diagnosed GD, antithyroid drugs for less than 3 months. PBMC RNA served as the TCR library source. Separately, the same data were catalogued under a study of T cells in Graves' hyperthyroidism and ophthalmopathy.

The source material was peripheral blood mononuclear cells (PBMCs), sampled at new diagnosis, from a patient treated with antithyroid drugs. The receptors derive from a man aged 30 to 39 with Graves disease.

This clonotype was recorded at least ten times. The J gene is TRBJ2-2, the V gene TRBV18; possible D gene TRBD1, 6 bases. CDR1 is KGHSH, CDR2 LQKENI, per germline. With 6 bases removed from V and 7 bases from J, the gap between germline ends came to 18 bases. This CDR3 has 15 residues. CDR3 sequence reads: CASSTDTGLGGELFF. The CDR3 DNA is TGTGCCAGCTCGACCGATACAGGGCTTGGCGGGGAGCTGTTTTTT.

This clonotype was found a few times. The chain employs TRBV19 and TRBJ1-4; TRBD1 might be the D (5 bases). Germline V gene sequence: CDR1 LNHDA, CDR2 SQIVND (reference sequence). The ends were cut back, 5 bases at V and 5 bases at J, with 12 bases in the middle. The CDR3 has 14 amino acids. CDR3 in amino acids: CASSLTRQNEKLFF. The CDR3 nucleotides are TGTGCCAGTAGTCTAACACGACAGAATGAAAAACTGTTTTTT.

This clonotype was found many times. V and J are TRBV11-2 and TRBJ2-1; 10 bases align to TRBD2. The length of the CDR3 is 15 residues. Looked up from germline, CDR1 is SGHAT and CDR2 is FQNNGV. With V trimmed by 6 bases and J by 8 bases, 10 bases remained unmatched. CDR3 DNA: TGTGCCAGCAGTCCTTCGGGACTAGCGAGGGATGAGCAGTTCTTC. This translates into CASSPSGLARDEQFF. The complete variable domain, with remaining parts taken from reference TRBV11-2 and TRBJ2-1, reads EAGVAQSPRYKIIEKRQSVAFWCNPISGHATLYWYQQILGQGPKLLIQFQNNGVVDDSQLPKDRFSAERLKGVDSTLKIQPAKLEDSAVYLCASSPSGLARDEQFFGPGTRLTVL.

This clonotype was observed at least ten times. The chain links TRBV6-2 or TRBV6-3 to TRBJ2-1; the D is unclear. CDR1 is MNHEY and CDR2 is SVGEGT in the germline V gene. Trimming took 3 bases from V and 0 from J, leaving 12 bases between them. The length of the CDR3 is 16 residues. The CDR3 DNA reads TGTGCCAGCAGTTATGCCCCGGCTAGCTCCTACAATGAGCAGTTCTTC. Translating gives CASSYAPASSYNEQFF.

This clonotype was recorded a few times. The genes are TRBV11-3 and TRBJ2-3; TRBD2 is a possible D gene (5 bases). The V end was cut by 8 bases, the J end by 3 bases, with 12 bases between. This CDR3 contains 13 residues. CDR1 and CDR2 from the germline V gene are SGHNT and YENEEA. This CDR3 reads CASGPRETDTQYF. The CDR3 DNA follows: TGTGCCAGCGGCCCAAGGGAGACAGATACGCAGTATTTT.

The rearrangement joins TRBV28 to TRBJ1-1; 8 nucleotides align to TRBD1. The ends lost 3 bases at V and 6 bases at J; junction bases unmatched: 6. Germline CDR1 reads MDHEN; CDR2 reads SYDVKM. The CDR3 covers 14 residues. CDR3 region: CASSLDRVVAEAFF. The CDR3 DNA reads TGTGCCAGCAGTTTGGACAGGGTGGTAGCTGAAGCTTTCTTT.

The chain joins TRBV20-1 to TRBJ2-7; 11 positions agree with TRBD2. Germline V lookup: CDR1 DFQATT, CDR2 SNEGSKA (reference sequence). The V segment lost 0 bases and the J segment 7 bases; nucleotides outside the gene matches: 11. CDR3 length: 16 residues. The CDR3 here is CSARDPLLAGAREQYF. DNA of the CDR3: TGCAGTGCTAGAGATCCCCTACTAGCGGGAGCAAGGGAGCAGTACTTC.

Many counts were recorded for this clonotype. V usage is TRBV20-1 and J usage is TRBJ1-5; D not resolved. The CDR3 sequence is 15 residues long. Per the germline V gene, CDR1 is DFQATT and CDR2 is SNEGSKA (reference sequence). The V end was cut by 0 bases, the J end by 5 bases, with 14 bases between. CDR3 nucleotide sequence: TGCAGTGCTAGAGATCAAAGTACGGTGGATCAGCCCCAGCATTTT. Its protein product is CSARDQSTVDQPQHF.

This clonotype was counted many times. The rearrangement joins TRBV11-2 to TRBJ2-3; 7 bases match TRBD1. CDR1 SGHAT and CDR2 FQNNGV come from the germline V gene. The V and J ends lost 3 bases and 2 bases, in that order; junction bases with no gene match: 11. There are 17 residues in the CDR3. CDR3 sequence (DNA): TGTGCCAGCAGCTTCCGGGCCCCGACAGGGCACACAGATACGCAGTATTTT. Its translation: CASSFRAPTGHTDTQYF.

In this sample, this clonotype turned up many times. V and J are TRBV29-1 and TRBJ2-7, with 7 bases fitting TRBD2. Germline V gene lookup returns CDR1 SQVTM and CDR2 ANQGSEA. Losses at the gene ends were 4 bases for V and 2 bases for J; bases not matched to a gene: 5. This CDR3 contains 13 residues. CDR3 region: CSVVLAGAYEQYF. CDR3 bases: TGCAGCGTTGTTCTGGCGGGAGCCTACGAGCAGTACTTC.

This clonotype was seen at least ten times. This chain joins TRBV28 and TRBJ2-4; D not resolved. This CDR3 comprises 13 residues. Trimming left V 2 bases short and J 7 bases short, with 9 bases between. The germline V gene has CDR1 MDHEN and CDR2 SYDVKM. The CDR3 loop is CASSLGGNNIQYF. CDR3 nucleotides: TGTGCCAGCAGTTTAGGTGGGAACAACATTCAGTACTTC.

The V gene is TRBV30, the J gene TRBJ2-7, with D possibly being TRBD2 (6 bases). V shed 2 bases and J shed 9 bases, with 20 bases lying between them. CDR3 length equals 14 residues. Germline loops: CDR1 GTSNPN, CDR2 SVGIG (reference sequence). This CDR3 reads CAWSTGDSSPGQYF. The CDR3 DNA reads TGTGCCTGGAGTACTGGGGACTCCTCACCGGGGCAGTACTTC.

With regard to this clonotype: Just one base apart from a much larger clone, this may be a read error. The CDR3 does not end in the conserved phenylalanine or tryptophan, so this is likely a read error. This chain uses TRBV9 with TRBJ2-7; TRBD2 aligns across 11 bases. Germline-derived CDR1 and CDR2 are SGDLS and YYNGEE. This CDR3 spans 15 amino acids. V was pared by 3 bases and J by 6 bases, with 8 bases of the junction left unmatched. CDR3 loop: CASSESELAGVEQYL. The CDR3 DNA reads as TGTGCCAGCAGCGAGTCGGAACTAGCGGGGGTCGAGCAGTACCTC.

This clonotype was counted ten times or more. The V call is TRBV7-9, the J call TRBJ2-1, with unresolved D. Germline lookup yields CDR1 SEHNR and CDR2 FQNEAQ (reference sequence). V was clipped by 3 bases and J by 0 bases, with 15 bases between them. The CDR3 is 17 residues long. The CDR3 DNA reads TGTGCCAGCAGCTTGTTGAGTTACGCTAGCTCCTACAATGAGCAGTTCTTC. Translated, it gives CASSLLSYASSYNEQFF.

This clonotype has ten or more counts. This chain uses TRBV20-1 with TRBJ2-7; 9 bases are shared with TRBD1. The trim removed 0 bases at V and 4 bases at J, leaving 4 bases unmatched. The CDR3 totals 14 residues. Germline V gives CDR1 DFQATT, CDR2 SNEGSKA (reference sequence). CDR3 in amino acids: CSARDGTGNYEQYF. CDR3 sequence (DNA): TGCAGTGCTAGAGATGGGACAGGGAATTACGAGCAGTACTTC.